This T cell receptor (beta chain) was obtained from a study of blood T cell repertoires in COVID-19. The CDR3 loop spans 14 amino acids. Trimming cost V 5 bases and J 8 bases; bases outside gene matches: 10. The V gene's germline CDR1 is SQVTM and CDR2 ANQGSEA. Clones were sequenced by immunoSEQ multiplex PCR, and TCRdb holds only the in-frame ones, with some missing. The sample holds around 190,000 clones, about 82% seen once. Sequences were obtained from PBMCs or T cells enriched from blood (not recorded which). V and J are TRBV29-1 and TRBJ2-1; 9 nucleotides line up with TRBD2. This receptor was identified in a man aged 35 to 55 with acute COVID-19. This CDR3 reads CSVSVSGSRYEQFF. The CDR3 coding sequence is TGCAGCGTTTCTGTTAGCGGGAGTAGGTATGAGCAGTTCTTC.